This is a list of T cell receptor beta chains from one sample in a study of low-dose radiotherapy and immunotherapy resistance in tumors. Via MiXCR, TCRdb re-called the reads, giving one row per CDR3 protein. The table lists tens of thousands of distinct CDR3 sequences, around 30% of them singletons, with around 10% in the top ten. The source material was PBMCs, sampled before treatment. The receptor source for this set is a female donor with ovarian cancer. Both conserved end residues are part of each CDR3. A D gene is named only where the DNA matches it firmly. Where a row states a size, it is once, few, many or the class of an expanded clone; other rows omit it.

CDR3nt	CDR3aa	v_gene	j_gene	abundance	d_gene
TGCAGCGTTGGCAAGGGGACAGGGGGCAACGAGCAGTACTTC	CSVGKGTGGNEQYF	TRBV29-1	TRBJ2-7	.	TRBD1
TGCAGTGCTAGACCCCTTCAATGGGAAGCTTTCTTT	CSARPLQWEAFF	TRBV20-1	TRBJ1-1	.	.
TGCGCCAGCAGCGAGGGAGGACAGGGCTCTGGAAACACCATATATTTT	CASSEGGQGSGNTIYF	TRBV5-1	TRBJ1-3	few	TRBD1
TGTGCCAGCAGCCCACAGGTGGGAGAGACCCAGTACTTC	CASSPQVGETQYF	TRBV11-2	TRBJ2-5	few	.
TGTGCCAGTAGTATAGAGAATGGCCAGGGCTACGAGCAGTACTTC	CASSIENGQGYEQYF	TRBV19	TRBJ2-7	many	.
TGTGCCAGCAGCTTAGCGAACGGATGGCAGTTCTTC	CASSLANGWQFF	TRBV7-8	TRBJ2-1	many	.
TGTGCCAGCAGCCAAGGCGCGGCAGGGGGTGTTTCTGGGGCCAACGTCCTGACTTTC	CASSQGAAGGVSGANVLTF	TRBV3-1	TRBJ2-6	many	TRBD1
TGCAGTGCTAGAGATGTGTTCCGGGAGTCCTCCTCCTACGAGCAGTACTTC	CSARDVFRESSSYEQYF	TRBV20-1	TRBJ2-7	many	.
TGTGCCAGCAGTTACTCCAGCCGGGGCAGGGGGCTCGGCTACACCTTC	CASSYSSRGRGLGYTF	TRBV6-2/TRBV6-3	TRBJ1-2	.	TRBD1
TGTGCCAGCAGTTATGGGCGGTTGAACACCGGGGAGCTGTTTTTT	CASSYGRLNTGELFF	TRBV6-2/TRBV6-3	TRBJ2-2	.	.
TGTGCCAGCAGTTACGACGCCTGGACAGTGAACACTGAAGCTTTCTTT	CASSYDAWTVNTEAFF	TRBV6-8	TRBJ1-1	many	.
TGTGCCATCAGTGGAGGGGAAGGGGCACAAGAGACCCAGTACTTC	CAISGGEGAQETQYF	TRBV10-3	TRBJ2-5	many	.
TGTGCCAGCAGTTTAAGGCTATACTTCACAGATACGCAGTATTTT	CASSLRLYFTDTQYF	TRBV12-3/TRBV12-4	TRBJ2-3	many	.
TGCAGCGTTGGGTGGGGAACTAGCAATCAGCCCCAGCATTTT	CSVGWGTSNQPQHF	TRBV29-1	TRBJ1-5	.	.
TGTGCCAGCAGCCCATCACACGGATTCGGGCAGACCCAGTACTTC	CASSPSHGFGQTQYF	TRBV14	TRBJ2-5	.	.
TGTGCCAGCAGCTACGACAGGGGAGGGAATTCACCCCTCCACTTT	CASSYDRGGNSPLHF	TRBV11-2	TRBJ1-6	many	TRBD1
TGTGCCAGCAGCTTAGGAATTTCTAGCGGGAGAAGCCGAACCGGGGAGCTGTTTTTT	CASSLGISSGRSRTGELFF	TRBV7-2	TRBJ2-2	many	TRBD2
TGTGCCAGCAGTTCCCTGGCGCTAGCGGGGATTAACGAGCAGTACTTC	CASSSLALAGINEQYF	TRBV6-2/TRBV6-3	TRBJ2-7	many	TRBD2
TGTGCCACCAGTGATCCTACAGGGGACAAAAACATTCAGTACTTC	CATSDPTGDKNIQYF	TRBV24-1	TRBJ2-4	many	TRBD1
TGTGCCAGCAGTGGGGGGGACAGGATTATGAACACTGAAGCTTTCTTT	CASSGGDRIMNTEAFF	TRBV6-2/TRBV6-3	TRBJ1-1	many	TRBD1
TGTGCCAGCAGCGTAAATGTTGGGCCCCAAGAGACCCAGTACTTC	CASSVNVGPQETQYF	TRBV9	TRBJ2-5	many	.
TGTGCCAGCAGGTACCTCCGGTACGAGCAGTACTTC	CASRYLRYEQYF	TRBV6-5	TRBJ2-7	.	.
TGTGCCAGCAGTCTAACCGGGACTAGCGGGAGAAATGAGCAGTTCTTC	CASSLTGTSGRNEQFF	TRBV4-2	TRBJ2-1	.	TRBD2
TGTGCCAACAGACAGCGGCCGTCGGACGGATTGAACACTGAAGCTTTCTTT	CANRQRPSDGLNTEAFF	TRBV11-3	TRBJ1-1	once	.
TGCAGCGTTGTTGGGAAAGGACAGGGGGAGGGTGAGCAGTTCTTC	CSVVGKGQGEGEQFF	TRBV29-1	TRBJ2-1	many	TRBD1
.	CISVPAVTLYLIEQYF	TRBV7-5	TRBJ2-7	.	.
TGTGCCAGCAGCCAAGGTTCCGGGGAGAACACTGAAGCTTTCTTT	CASSQGSGENTEAFF	TRBV3-1	TRBJ1-1	many	.
TGTGCCAGCCTTTCGCCCTATGGCTACACCTTC	CASLSPYGYTF	TRBV6-2/TRBV6-3	TRBJ1-2	.	.
TGTGCCAGCAGCACCAACAGCGGGGGATCCTACGAGCAGTACTTC	CASSTNSGGSYEQYF	TRBV5-5	TRBJ2-7	.	TRBD2
TGTGCCAGCAGCTCCCGTCGACAGTCCAATGTAGCCAAAAACATTCAGTACTTC	CASSSRRQSNVAKNIQYF	TRBV6-2/TRBV6-3	TRBJ2-4	.	.
TGTGCCAGCAGGACTAGCGGGAGTATCCAAGAGACCCAGTACTTC	CASRTSGSIQETQYF	TRBV12-3/TRBV12-4	TRBJ2-5	many	TRBD2
TGTGCCAGCAGCTCCACTAGCGGGATTATCTCCTACAATGAGCAGTTCTTC	CASSSTSGIISYNEQFF	TRBV5-4	TRBJ2-1	few	TRBD2
TGCGCCAGCAGCTGGGGGCCGGAGATGACGACAGGCACAAGCGGCTACACCTTC	CASSWGPEMTTGTSGYTF	TRBV5-1	TRBJ1-2	many	.
TGTGCCAGCAGCCAAGATGGTGGGAGTGGGATAACAGGTACGCAGTATTTT	CASSQDGGSGITGTQYF	TRBV4-2	TRBJ2-3	.	.
TGTGCCAGCAGAAATACCAAGGGCACTGAAGCTTTCTTT	CASRNTKGTEAFF	TRBV6-2/TRBV6-3	TRBJ1-1	many	.
TGTGCCTGGGGTACAGACGGTTATAGCAATCAGCCCCAGCATTTT	CAWGTDGYSNQPQHF	TRBV30	TRBJ1-5	many	.
TGTGCCAGCAGCTTTGGGGGGGTCTCCTACAATGAGCAGTTCTTC	CASSFGGVSYNEQFF	TRBV7-9	TRBJ2-1	many	TRBD2
TGTGCCACCCGGACTAGCGGGACCAGCTCCTACAATGAGCAGTTCTTC	CATRTSGTSSYNEQFF	TRBV28	TRBJ2-1	.	TRBD2
TGTGCCAGCAGTTACGTATCTAGCGGGGGGACTGGGGCCAACGTCCTGACTTTC	CASSYVSSGGTGANVLTF	TRBV6-1	TRBJ2-6	.	TRBD2
TGTGCCAGCAGCTCACCCCGTAGCGGGCGGTACGAGCAGTACTTC	CASSSPRSGRYEQYF	TRBV5-4	TRBJ2-7	many	TRBD2
TGTGCCAGCAGTCTAGGACAGGGGCTGGTTGTCGAGCAGTACTTC	CASSLGQGLVVEQYF	TRBV28	TRBJ2-7	many	TRBD1
TGCGCCAGCAGCTTGGGGACTAGCGGGGCCTACGAGCAGTACTTC	CASSLGTSGAYEQYF	TRBV5-1	TRBJ2-7	.	TRBD2
TGTGCCAGCACCCGGAGCCCTGGAAACACCATATATTTT	CASTRSPGNTIYF	TRBV6-2/TRBV6-3	TRBJ1-3	.	.
TGTGCCAGCAAGTTCCGACAAGTTTCGGATGGCTACACCTTC	CASKFRQVSDGYTF	TRBV28	TRBJ1-2	many	.
TGTGCCAGTAGTATCGCCAATTCACCCCTCCACTTT	CASSIANSPLHF	TRBV19	TRBJ1-6	many	.
TGTGCCAGCAGTTATATCATCGCGGGCGGGTACCAAGAGACCCAGTACTTC	CASSYIIAGGYQETQYF	TRBV6-2/TRBV6-3	TRBJ2-5	many	.